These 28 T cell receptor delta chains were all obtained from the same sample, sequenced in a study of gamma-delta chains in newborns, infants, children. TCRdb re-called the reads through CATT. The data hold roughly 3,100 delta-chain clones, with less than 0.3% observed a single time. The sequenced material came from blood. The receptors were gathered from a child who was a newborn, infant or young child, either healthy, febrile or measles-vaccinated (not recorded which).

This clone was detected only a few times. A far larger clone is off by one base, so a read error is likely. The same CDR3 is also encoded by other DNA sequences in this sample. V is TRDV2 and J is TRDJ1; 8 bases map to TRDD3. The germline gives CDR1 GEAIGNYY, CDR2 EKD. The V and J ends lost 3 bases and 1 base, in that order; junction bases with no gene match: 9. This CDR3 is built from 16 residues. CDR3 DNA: TGTGCCTGTGACGTGCTGGGGGACCAATCCACCGATAAACTCATCTTT. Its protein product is CACDVLGDQSTDKLIF.

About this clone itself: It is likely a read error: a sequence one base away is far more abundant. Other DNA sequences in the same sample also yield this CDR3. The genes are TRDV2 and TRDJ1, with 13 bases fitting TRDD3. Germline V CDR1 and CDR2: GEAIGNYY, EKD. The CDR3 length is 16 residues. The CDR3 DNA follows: TGTGCCTGTGACGTACTGGGGGATACGTACACAGATAAACTCATCTTT. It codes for CACDVLGDTYTDKLIF.

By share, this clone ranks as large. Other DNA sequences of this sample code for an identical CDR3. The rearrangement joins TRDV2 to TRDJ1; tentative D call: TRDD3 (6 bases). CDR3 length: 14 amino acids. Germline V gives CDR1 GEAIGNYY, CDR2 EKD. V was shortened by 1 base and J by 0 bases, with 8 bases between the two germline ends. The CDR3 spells CACDTGGYTDKLIF. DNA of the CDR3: TGTGCCTGTGACACTGGGGGGTACACCGATAAACTCATCTTT.

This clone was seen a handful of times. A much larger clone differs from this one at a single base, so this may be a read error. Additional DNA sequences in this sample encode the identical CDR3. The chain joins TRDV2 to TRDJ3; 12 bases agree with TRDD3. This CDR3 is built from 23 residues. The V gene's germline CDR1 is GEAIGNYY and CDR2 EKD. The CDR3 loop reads CACDTLDVLGDTKASRDTRQMFF. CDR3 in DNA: TGTGCCTGTGACACCCTTGATGTACTGGGGGATACTAAGGCCTCCCGGGACACCCGACAGATGTTTTTC.

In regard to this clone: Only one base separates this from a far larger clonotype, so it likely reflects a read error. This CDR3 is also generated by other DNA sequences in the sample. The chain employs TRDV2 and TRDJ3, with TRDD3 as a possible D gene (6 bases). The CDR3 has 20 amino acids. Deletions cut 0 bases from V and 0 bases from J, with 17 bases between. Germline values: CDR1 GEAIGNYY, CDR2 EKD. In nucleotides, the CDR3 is TGTGCCTGTGACACCGCTTGGGGGGTTTTCAGCTCCTGGGACACCCGACAGATGTTTTTC. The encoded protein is CACDTAWGVFSSWDTRQMFF.

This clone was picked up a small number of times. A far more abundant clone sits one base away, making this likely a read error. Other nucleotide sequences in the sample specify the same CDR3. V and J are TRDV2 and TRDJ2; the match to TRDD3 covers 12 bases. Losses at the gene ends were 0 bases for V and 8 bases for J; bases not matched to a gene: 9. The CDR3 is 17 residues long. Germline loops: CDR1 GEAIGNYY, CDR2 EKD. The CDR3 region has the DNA TGTGCCTGTGACACCCTACTGGGGGATACACCCACCGCACAACTCTTCTTT. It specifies CACDTLLGDTPTAQLFF.

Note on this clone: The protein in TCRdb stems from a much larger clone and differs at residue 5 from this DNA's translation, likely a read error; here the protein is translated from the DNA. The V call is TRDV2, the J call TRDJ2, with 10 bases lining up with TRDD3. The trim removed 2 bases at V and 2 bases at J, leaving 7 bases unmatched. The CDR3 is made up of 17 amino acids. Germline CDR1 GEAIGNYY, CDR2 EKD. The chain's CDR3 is CACDRVGDTPLTAQLFF. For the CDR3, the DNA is TGTGCCTGTGACAGGGTGGGGGATACCCCATTGACAGCACAACTCTTCTTT.

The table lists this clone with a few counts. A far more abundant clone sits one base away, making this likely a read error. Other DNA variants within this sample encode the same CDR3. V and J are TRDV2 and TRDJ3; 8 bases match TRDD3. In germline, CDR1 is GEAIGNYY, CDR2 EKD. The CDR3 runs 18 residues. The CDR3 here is CACDILGATSWDTRQMFF. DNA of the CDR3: TGTGCCTGTGACATACTGGGGGCTACCTCCTGGGACACCCGTCAGATGTTTTTC.

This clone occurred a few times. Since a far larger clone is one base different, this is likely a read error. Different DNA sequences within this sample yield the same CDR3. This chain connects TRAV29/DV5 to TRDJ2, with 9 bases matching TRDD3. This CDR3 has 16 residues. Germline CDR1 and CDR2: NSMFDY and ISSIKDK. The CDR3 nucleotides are TGTGCGGCAAGCGAGGTCGGGCTGGGGGATACAGCACAACTCTTCTTT. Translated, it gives CAASEVGLGDTAQLFF.

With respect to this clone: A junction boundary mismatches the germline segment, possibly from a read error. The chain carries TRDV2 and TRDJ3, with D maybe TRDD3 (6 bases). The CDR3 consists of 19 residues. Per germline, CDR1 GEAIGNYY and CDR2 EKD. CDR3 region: CACGTVIGGSSWDTRQMFF. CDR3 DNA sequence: TGTGCCTGTGGCACCGTAATTGGGGGTTCCTCCTGGGACACCCGACAGATGTTTTTC.

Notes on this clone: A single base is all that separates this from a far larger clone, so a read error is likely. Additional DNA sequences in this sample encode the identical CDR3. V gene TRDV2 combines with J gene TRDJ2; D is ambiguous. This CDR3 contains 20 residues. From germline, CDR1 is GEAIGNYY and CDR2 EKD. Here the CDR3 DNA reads TGTGCCTGTGACACGGTCCTGCCGGATCCCTCTTTGGCTTTGACAGCCCAACTCTTCTTT. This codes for CACDTVLPDPSLALTAQLFF.

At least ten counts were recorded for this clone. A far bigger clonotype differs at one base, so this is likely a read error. CDR3: CACGAMWKLGAYTDKLIF. In DNA form, the CDR3 reads TGTGCCTGTGGCGCCATGTGGAAACTGGGGGCTTACACCGATAAACTCATCTTT. This chain joins TRDV2 and TRDJ1; 8 nucleotides match TRDD3. The CDR3 runs 18 residues. Germline V gene data show CDR1 as GEAIGNYY and CDR2 as EKD. The trim removed 5 bases at V and 0 bases at J, leaving 16 bases unmatched.

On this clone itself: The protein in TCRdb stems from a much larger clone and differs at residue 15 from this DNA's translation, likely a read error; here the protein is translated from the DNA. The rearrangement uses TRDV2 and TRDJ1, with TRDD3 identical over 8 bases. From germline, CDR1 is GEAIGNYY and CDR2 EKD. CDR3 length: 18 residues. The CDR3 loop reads CACDAMWKLGAYTDRLIF. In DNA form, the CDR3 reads TGTGCCTGTGACGCCATGTGGAAACTGGGGGCTTACACCGATAGACTCATCTTT.

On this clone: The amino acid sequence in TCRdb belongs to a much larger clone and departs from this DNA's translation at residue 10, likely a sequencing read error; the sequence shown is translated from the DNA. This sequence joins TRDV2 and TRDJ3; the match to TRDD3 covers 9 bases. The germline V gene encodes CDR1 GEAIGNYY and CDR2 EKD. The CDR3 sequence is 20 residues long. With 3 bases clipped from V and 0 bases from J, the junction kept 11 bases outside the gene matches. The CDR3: CACDSPAGGCVSWDTRQMFF. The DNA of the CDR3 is TGTGCCTGTGACTCTCCCGCTGGGGGATGCGTCTCCTGGGACACCCGACAGATGTTTTTC.

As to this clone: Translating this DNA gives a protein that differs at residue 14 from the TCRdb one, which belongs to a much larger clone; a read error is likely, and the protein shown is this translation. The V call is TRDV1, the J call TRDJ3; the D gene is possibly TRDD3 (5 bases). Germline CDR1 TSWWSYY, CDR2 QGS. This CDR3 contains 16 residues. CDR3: CALGVPYSWDTRQTFF. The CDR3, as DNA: TGTGCTCTTGGGGTCCCGTACTCCTGGGACACCCGACAGACGTTTTTC.

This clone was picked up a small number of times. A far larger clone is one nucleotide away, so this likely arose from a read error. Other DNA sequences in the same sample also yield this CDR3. CDR3: CACDILGATSWDTRQMFF. CDR3 in DNA: TGTGCCTGTGACATACTGGGGGCTACCTCCTGGGATACCCGACAGATGTTTTTC. The chain carries TRDV2 and TRDJ3, with TRDD3 matching over 8 bases. Germline loops: CDR1 GEAIGNYY, CDR2 EKD. This CDR3 comprises 18 residues.

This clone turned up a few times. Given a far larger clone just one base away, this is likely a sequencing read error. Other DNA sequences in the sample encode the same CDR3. The CDR3 reads CACDTVELGDMNTDKLIF. The CDR3 DNA is TGTGCCTGTGACACCGTTGAACTGGGAGATATGAACACCGATAAACTCATCTTT. This chain joins TRDV2 and TRDJ1; possibly TRDD3 for D (6 bases). Germline V gene lookup returns CDR1 GEAIGNYY and CDR2 EKD. The V and J ends lost 0 bases and 0 bases respectively, with 19 bases between them. The length of the CDR3 is 18 residues.

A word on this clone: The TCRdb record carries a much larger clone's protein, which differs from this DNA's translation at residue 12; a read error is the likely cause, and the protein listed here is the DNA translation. The CDR3 loop is CACDILGDSWDARQMFF. The DNA of the CDR3 is TGTGCCTGTGACATACTGGGGGACTCCTGGGACGCCCGACAGATGTTTTTC. The J gene is TRDJ3, the V gene TRDV2; 9 bases are a match to TRDD3. Germline values: CDR1 GEAIGNYY, CDR2 EKD. The CDR3 extends over 17 amino acids.

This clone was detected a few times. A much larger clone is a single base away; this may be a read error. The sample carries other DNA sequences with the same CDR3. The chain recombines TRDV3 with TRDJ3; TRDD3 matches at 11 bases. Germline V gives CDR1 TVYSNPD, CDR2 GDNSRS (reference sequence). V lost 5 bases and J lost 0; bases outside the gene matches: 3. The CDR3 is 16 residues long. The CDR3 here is CARTGGYSWDTRQMFF. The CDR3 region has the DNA TGTGCCCGCACTGGGGGATACTCCTGGGACACCCGACAGATGTTTTTC.

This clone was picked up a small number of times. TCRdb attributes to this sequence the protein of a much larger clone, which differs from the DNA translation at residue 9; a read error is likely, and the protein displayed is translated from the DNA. The CDR3 reads CACDTDLTSQLFF. CDR3 DNA: TGTGCCTGTGACACGGATTTGACATCACAACTCTTCTTT. V gene TRDV2 combines with J gene TRDJ2; unclear D gene. The CDR3 has 13 amino acids. Germline assignment: CDR1 GEAIGNYY and CDR2 EKD.

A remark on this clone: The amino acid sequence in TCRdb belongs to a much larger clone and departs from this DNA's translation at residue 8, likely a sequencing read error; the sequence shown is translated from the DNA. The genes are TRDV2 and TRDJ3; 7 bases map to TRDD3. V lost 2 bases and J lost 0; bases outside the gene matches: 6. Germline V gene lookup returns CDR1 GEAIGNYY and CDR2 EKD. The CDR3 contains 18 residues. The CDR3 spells CACDILGTTSWDTRQMFF. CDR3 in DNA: TGTGCCTGTGACATACTGGGGACTACCTCCTGGGACACCCGACAGATGTTTTTC.

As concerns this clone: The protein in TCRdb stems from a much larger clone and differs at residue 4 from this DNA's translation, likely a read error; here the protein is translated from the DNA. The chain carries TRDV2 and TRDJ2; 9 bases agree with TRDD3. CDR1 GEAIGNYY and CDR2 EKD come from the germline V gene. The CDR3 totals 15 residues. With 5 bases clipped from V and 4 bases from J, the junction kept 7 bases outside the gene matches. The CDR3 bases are TGTGCCTGTGGTGTACTGGGGGACCCGACAGCACAACTCTTCTTT. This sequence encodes CACGVLGDPTAQLFF.

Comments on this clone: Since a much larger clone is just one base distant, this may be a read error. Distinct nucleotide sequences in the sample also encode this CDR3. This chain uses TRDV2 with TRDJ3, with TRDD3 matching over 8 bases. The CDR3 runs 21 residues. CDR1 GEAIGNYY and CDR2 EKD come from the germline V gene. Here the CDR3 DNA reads TGTGCCTGCGACACGCCGGGGGATAGAGGAGGGGGCTCCTGGGACACCCGACAGATGTTTTTC. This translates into CACDTPGDRGGGSWDTRQMFF.

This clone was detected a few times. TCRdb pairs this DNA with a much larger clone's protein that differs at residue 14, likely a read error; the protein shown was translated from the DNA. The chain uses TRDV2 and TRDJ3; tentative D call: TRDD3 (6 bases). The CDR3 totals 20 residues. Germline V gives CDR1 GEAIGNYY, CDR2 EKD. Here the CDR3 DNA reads TGTGCCTGTGACACGAAACCCTTGGATACTAGCTCCTGGGGCACCCGACAGATGTTTTTC. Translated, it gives CACDTKPLDTSSWGTRQMFF.

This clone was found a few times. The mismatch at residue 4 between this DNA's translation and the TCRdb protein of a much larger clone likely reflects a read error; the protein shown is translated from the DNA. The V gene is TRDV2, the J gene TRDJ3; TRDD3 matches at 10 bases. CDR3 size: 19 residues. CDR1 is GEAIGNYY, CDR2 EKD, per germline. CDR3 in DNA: TGTGCCTGTAACACCGCCTGGGGGATAAGCTCCTGGGACACCCGACAGATGTTTTTC. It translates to CACNTAWGISSWDTRQMFF.

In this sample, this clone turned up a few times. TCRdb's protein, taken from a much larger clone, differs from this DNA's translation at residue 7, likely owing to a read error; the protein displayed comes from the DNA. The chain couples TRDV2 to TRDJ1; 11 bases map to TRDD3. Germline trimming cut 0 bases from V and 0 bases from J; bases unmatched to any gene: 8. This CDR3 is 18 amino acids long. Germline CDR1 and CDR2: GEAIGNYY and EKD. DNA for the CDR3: TGTGCCTGTGACACCGTTGCACTGGGGGATATGAACACCGATAAACTCATCTTT. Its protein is CACDTVALGDMNTDKLIF.

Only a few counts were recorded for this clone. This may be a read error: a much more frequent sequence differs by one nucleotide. CDR3 DNA sequence: TGTGCCTGTGACGTACTGGGGGATTCCCCCTCCTGGGACACCCGACAGATGTTTTTC. Its translation is CACDVLGDSPSWDTRQMFF. The rearrangement joins TRDV2 to TRDJ3; 10 bases align to TRDD3. Germline CDR1 reads GEAIGNYY; CDR2 reads EKD. The CDR3 consists of 19 residues. V lost 3 bases to trimming and J lost 0 bases; unmatched junction nucleotides: 7.

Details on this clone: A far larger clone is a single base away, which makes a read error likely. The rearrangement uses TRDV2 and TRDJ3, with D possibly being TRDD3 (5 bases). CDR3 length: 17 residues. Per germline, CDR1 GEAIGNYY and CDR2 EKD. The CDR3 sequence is CACDTAWETWDTRQTFF. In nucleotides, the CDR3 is TGTGCCTGTGACACCGCCTGGGAAACCTGGGACACCCGACAGACGTTTTTC.